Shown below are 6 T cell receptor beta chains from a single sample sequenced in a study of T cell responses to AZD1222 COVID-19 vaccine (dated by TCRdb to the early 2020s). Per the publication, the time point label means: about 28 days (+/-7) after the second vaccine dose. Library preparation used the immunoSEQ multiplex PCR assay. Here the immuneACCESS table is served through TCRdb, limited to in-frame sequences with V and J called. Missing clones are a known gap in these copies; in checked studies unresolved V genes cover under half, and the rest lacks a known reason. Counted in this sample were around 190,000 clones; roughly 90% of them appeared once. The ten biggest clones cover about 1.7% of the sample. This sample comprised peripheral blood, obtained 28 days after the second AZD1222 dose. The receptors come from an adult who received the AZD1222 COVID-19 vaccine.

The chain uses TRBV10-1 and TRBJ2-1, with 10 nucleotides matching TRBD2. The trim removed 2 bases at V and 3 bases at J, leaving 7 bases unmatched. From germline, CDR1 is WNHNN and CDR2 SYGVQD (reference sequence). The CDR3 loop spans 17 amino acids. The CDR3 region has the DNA TGCGCCAGCAGTGAGGCTGGGCTAGCGGGGGTCTACAATGAGCAGTTCTTC. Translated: CASSEAGLAGVYNEQFF.

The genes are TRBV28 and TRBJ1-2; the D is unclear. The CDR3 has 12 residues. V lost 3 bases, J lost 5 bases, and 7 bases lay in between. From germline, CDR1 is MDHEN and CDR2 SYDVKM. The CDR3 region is CASSFSGYGYTF. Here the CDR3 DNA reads TGTGCCAGCAGTTTCTCGGGATATGGCTACACCTTC.

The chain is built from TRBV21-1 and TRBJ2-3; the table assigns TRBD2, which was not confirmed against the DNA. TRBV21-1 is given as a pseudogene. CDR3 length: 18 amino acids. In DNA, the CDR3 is TGTGCCAGCAGCAAGGGGAGGGCCCCTCTCAGCCCCGCAGATACGCAGTATTTT. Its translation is CASSKGRAPLSPADTQYF.

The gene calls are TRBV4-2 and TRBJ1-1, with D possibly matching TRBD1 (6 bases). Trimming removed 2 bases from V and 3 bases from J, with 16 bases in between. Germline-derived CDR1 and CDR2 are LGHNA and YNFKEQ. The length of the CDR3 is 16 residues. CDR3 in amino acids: CASSQTQGMYHTEAFF. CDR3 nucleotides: TGTGCCAGCAGCCAAACTCAGGGGATGTACCACACTGAAGCTTTCTTT.

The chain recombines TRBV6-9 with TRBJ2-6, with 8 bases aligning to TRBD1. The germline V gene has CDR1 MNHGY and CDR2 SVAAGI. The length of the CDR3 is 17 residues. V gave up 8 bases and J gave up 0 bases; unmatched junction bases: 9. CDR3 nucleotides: TGTGCCAGCTGTCTTGGGACAGGACGCTCTGGGGCCAACGTCCTGACTTTC. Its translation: CASCLGTGRSGANVLTF.

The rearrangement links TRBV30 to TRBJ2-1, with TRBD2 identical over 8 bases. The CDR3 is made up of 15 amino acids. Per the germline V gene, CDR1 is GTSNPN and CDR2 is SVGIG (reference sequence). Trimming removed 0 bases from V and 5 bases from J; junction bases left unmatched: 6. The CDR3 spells CAWSVQGLDHNEQFF. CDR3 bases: TGTGCCTGGAGTGTACAGGGACTAGACCACAATGAGCAGTTCTTC.